This record concerns one T cell receptor (beta chain) sequence. Its target is unknown. The data were obtained in a study of T cells in localized non-small cell lung cancer. Findings of the study overall: It was uninvolved adjacent lung that showed the highest T cell clonality, exceeding tumor.

Sequencing used immunoSEQ multiplex PCR; TCRdb keeps in-frame clones, though not all of them. The sample shows nearly 4,500 clones, under 35% of them seen only once. Germline V lookup: CDR1 SGDLS, CDR2 YYNGEE. Between the trimmed V and J ends, which lost 5 bases and 2 bases, there was a span of 12 bases. The CDR3 is made up of 14 amino acids. This chain connects TRBV9 to TRBJ2-3, with D maybe TRBD1 (6 bases). The origin of this receptor is a man aged 40 to 70 with stage II squamous cell lung carcinoma. The specimen comprised lung tumor tissue, sampled before any cancer treatment. CDR3 protein: CASSGQTFTDTQYF. CDR3 bases: TGTGCCAGCAGTGGACAGACTTTCACAGATACGCAGTATTTT.